One sample yielded the 15 T cell receptor beta chains listed below, sequenced in a study of T cell clonotyping in hematopoietic cell transplantation. Clones were sequenced by immunoSEQ multiplex PCR, and TCRdb holds only the in-frame ones, with some missing. The table includes roughly 9,300 clones, around 86% detected once. Time point here: recipient sample about 28 days before transplant, after cytoreduction. This specimen consisted of peripheral blood mononuclear cells, obtained before stem cell transplant. These receptors were obtained from a woman aged 50 to 65 with chronic myeloid leukemia. Some clones in this sample may be carry-over from other donors' samples.

This rearrangement joins TRBV5-1 to TRBJ2-1, with 9 positions matching TRBD1. Trimming took 6 bases from V and 4 from J; bases not matched to a gene: 5. Germline CDR1 reads SGHRS; CDR2 reads YFSETQ. This CDR3 has 14 amino acids. This chain's CDR3 is CASNPGQGYNEQFF. The CDR3 region has the DNA TGCGCCAGCAACCCGGGACAGGGTTACAATGAGCAGTTCTTC.

The gene calls are TRBV5-5 and TRBJ2-7; D possibly corresponds to TRBD1 (6 bases). CDR1 and CDR2 (germline): SGHKS, YYEKEE (reference sequence). V shed 4 bases and J shed 6 bases, with 17 bases lying between them. The CDR3 consists of 14 residues. As DNA, the CDR3 is TGTGCCAGCAGCACGTCAACAGGGTATAGCGAGCAGTACTTC. Its translation: CASSTSTGYSEQYF.

DNA for the CDR3: TGTGCCAGTAGTATAGACGGCACGTCAACGACCCAGTACTTC. Translation: CASSIDGTSTTQYF. The chain couples TRBV19 to TRBJ2-5, with D unclear. V gave up 0 bases and J gave up 7 bases, with 12 bases separating them. CDR3 size: 14 residues. Germline V gene data show CDR1 as LNHDA and CDR2 as SQIVND (reference sequence).

This chain links TRBV30 with TRBJ2-2; TRBD2 is a possible D gene (5 bases). Germline lookup yields CDR1 GTSNPN and CDR2 SVGIG (reference sequence). CDR3 length: 14 amino acids. V was pared by 0 bases and J by 4 bases, with 9 bases between. The DNA for the CDR3 is TGTGCCTGGAGTGTACAAGGAGGCACCGGGGAGCTGTTTTTT. The encoded protein is CAWSVQGGTGELFF.

V and J are TRBV20-1 and TRBJ1-1; D call uncertain. Trimming cost V 4 bases and J 3 bases, with 6 bases left between them. CDR1 DFQATT and CDR2 SNEGSKA come from the germline V gene (reference sequence). The CDR3 loop spans 11 amino acids. The CDR3: CSATSYTEAFF. In nucleotides, the CDR3 is TGCAGTGCTACGTCATACACTGAAGCTTTCTTT.

The chain is built from TRBV19 and TRBJ1-5; TRBD1 matches at 8 bases. V lost 4 bases to trimming and J lost 7 bases; unmatched junction nucleotides: 12. CDR3 length: 16 residues. The germline CDR1 and CDR2 sequences are LNHDA and SQIVND (reference sequence). The chain's CDR3 is CASSTGTGGRGQPQHF. In nucleotides, the CDR3 is TGTGCCAGTAGTACCGGGACAGGAGGCAGAGGGCAGCCCCAGCATTTT. Full variable domain (remainder filled in from reference TRBV19 and TRBJ1-5): DGGITQSPKYLFRKEGQNVTLSCEQNLNHDAMYWYRQDPGQGLRLIYYSQIVNDFQKGDIAEGYSVSREKKESFPLTVTSAQKNPTAFYLCASSTGTGGRGQPQHFGDGTRLSIL.

V and J are TRBV7-2 and TRBJ1-5; 7 bases are shared with TRBD1. V gave up 0 bases and J gave up 6 bases; unmatched junction bases: 8. CDR3 length equals 16 residues. CDR1 is SGHTA, CDR2 FQGNSA, per germline. Here the CDR3 DNA reads TGTGCCAGCAGCTTAGCGCAGGGGGGTGGTAGTCAGCCCCAGCATTTT. As protein: CASSLAQGGGSQPQHF.

The chain carries TRBV30 and TRBJ2-5, with D possibly matching TRBD1 (6 bases). The germline gives CDR1 GTSNPN, CDR2 SVGIG (reference sequence). The CDR3 extends over 14 amino acids. V lost 0 bases and J 5 bases, leaving 13 bases between the germline ends. CDR3 DNA sequence: TGTGCCTGGAGTGTACAAGGGGGTGTGGAGACCCAGTACTTC. Its translation is CAWSVQGGVETQYF.

The chain carries TRBV4-3 and TRBJ2-6, with no clear D. The CDR3 is 17 residues long. CDR1 and CDR2 from the germline V gene are LGHNA and YSLEER. Deletions cut 0 bases from V and 0 bases from J, with 9 bases between. The CDR3 is CASSQEVRVSGANVLTF. CDR3 bases: TGCGCCAGCAGCCAAGAAGTTAGGGTCTCTGGGGCCAACGTCCTGACTTTC.

V usage is TRBV4-2 and J usage is TRBJ2-3, with a possible D match to TRBD2 (6 bases). The CDR3 totals 15 residues. The germline CDR1 and CDR2 sequences are LGHNA and YNFKEQ. V was shortened by 2 bases and J by 3 bases, with 12 bases between the two germline ends. As DNA, the CDR3 is TGTGCCAGCAGCCAAATCGGCGGGAAGACAGATACGCAGTATTTT. Translating gives CASSQIGGKTDTQYF.

The chain carries TRBV7-2 and TRBJ1-4, with D perhaps TRBD1 (6 bases). The CDR3 is made up of 15 amino acids. CDR1 and CDR2 (germline): SGHTA, FQGNSA. The V and J ends lost 5 bases and 8 bases respectively, with 18 bases between them. The CDR3 nucleotides are TGTGCCAGCAGCAAAAGAGGGGGTTATGGAGAAAAACTGTTTTTT. Its translation: CASSKRGGYGEKLFF.

The genes are TRBV6-6 and TRBJ1-5; 7 nucleotides line up with TRBD1. V dropped 5 bases and J dropped 6; count of bases not matched to a gene: 7. Germline V gene sequence: CDR1 MNHNY, CDR2 SVGAGI (reference sequence). This CDR3 is built from 14 residues. CDR3 coding DNA: TGTGCCAGCAGTGCTACAGGGGAAGGTCAGCCCCAGCATTTT. Encoded protein: CASSATGEGQPQHF.

This chain links TRBV11-3 with TRBJ1-2; 7 nucleotides line up with TRBD1. Germline CDR1 SGHNT, CDR2 YENEEA. V lost 4 bases to trimming and J lost 4 bases; unmatched junction nucleotides: 6. This CDR3 contains 14 residues. The CDR3 sequence is CASSSDRVSYGYTF. For the CDR3, the DNA is TGTGCCAGCAGCTCTGACAGGGTATCCTATGGCTACACCTTC.

This clone appeared a few times. The rearrangement uses TRBV11-3 and TRBJ2-7, with TRBD1 matching 9 bases. In germline, CDR1 is SGHNT, CDR2 YENEEA. The ends lost 10 bases at V and 4 bases at J; junction bases unmatched: 14. The CDR3 is 15 residues long. CDR3: CATDRGVYDGYEQYF. DNA for the CDR3: TGTGCCACAGACAGGGGGGTATACGACGGTTACGAGCAGTACTTC.

This rearrangement joins TRBV28 to TRBJ2-1; possible D gene TRBD1, 6 bases. The germline V gene has CDR1 MDHEN and CDR2 SYDVKM. V lost 6 bases to trimming and J lost 0 bases, with 9 bases between them. This CDR3 is 14 amino acids long. The CDR3 DNA sequence: TGTGCCAGCAGGACGGACAGCTCCTACAATGAGCAGTTCTTC. Translation: CASRTDSSYNEQFF. The whole variable domain, remainder taken from reference TRBV28 and TRBJ2-1, is DVKVTQSSRYLVKRTGEKVFLECVQDMDHENMFWYRQDPGLGLRLIYFSYDVKMKEKGDIPEGYSVSREKKERFSLILESASTNQTSMYLCASRTDSSYNEQFFGPGTRLTVL.